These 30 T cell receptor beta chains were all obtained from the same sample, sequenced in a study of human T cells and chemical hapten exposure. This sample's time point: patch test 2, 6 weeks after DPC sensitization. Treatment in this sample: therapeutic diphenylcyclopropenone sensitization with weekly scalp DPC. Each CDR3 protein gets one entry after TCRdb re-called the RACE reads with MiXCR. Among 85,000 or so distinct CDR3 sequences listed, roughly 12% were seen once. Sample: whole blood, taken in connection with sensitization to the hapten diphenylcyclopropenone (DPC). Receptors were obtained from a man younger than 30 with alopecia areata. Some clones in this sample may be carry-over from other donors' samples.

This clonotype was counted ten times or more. The CDR3 DNA reads as TGTGCCAGCAGCTTAAGCCGGGTCGGAGAGACCCAGTACTTC. Protein product: CASSLSRVGETQYF. The V call is TRBV7-3, the J call TRBJ2-5; D is undetermined. The CDR3 runs 14 residues. In germline, CDR1 is SGHTA, CDR2 FQGTGA. The V and J ends lost 1 base and 4 bases respectively, with 10 bases between them.

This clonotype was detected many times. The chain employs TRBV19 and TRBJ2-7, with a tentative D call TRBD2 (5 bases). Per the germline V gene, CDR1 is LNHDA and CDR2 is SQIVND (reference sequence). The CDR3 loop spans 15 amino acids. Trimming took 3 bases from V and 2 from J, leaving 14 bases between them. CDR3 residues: CASSISGVSTYEQYF. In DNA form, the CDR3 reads TGTGCCAGTAGTATTTCCGGGGTCTCGACCTACGAGCAGTACTTC.

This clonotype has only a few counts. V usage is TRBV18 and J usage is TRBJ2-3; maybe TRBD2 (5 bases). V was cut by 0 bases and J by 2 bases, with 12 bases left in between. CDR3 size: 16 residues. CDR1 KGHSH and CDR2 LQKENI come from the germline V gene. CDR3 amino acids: CASSPPGEPYTDTQYF. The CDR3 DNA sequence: TGTGCCAGCTCACCACCGGGAGAGCCCTACACAGATACGCAGTATTTT.

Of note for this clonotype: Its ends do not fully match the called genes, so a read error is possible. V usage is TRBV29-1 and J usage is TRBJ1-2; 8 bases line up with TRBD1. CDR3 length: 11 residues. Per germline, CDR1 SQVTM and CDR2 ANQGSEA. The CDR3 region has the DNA TGCAGCGACGTCCCGGGACAGGAATCAGGCTTC. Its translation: CSDVPGQESGF.

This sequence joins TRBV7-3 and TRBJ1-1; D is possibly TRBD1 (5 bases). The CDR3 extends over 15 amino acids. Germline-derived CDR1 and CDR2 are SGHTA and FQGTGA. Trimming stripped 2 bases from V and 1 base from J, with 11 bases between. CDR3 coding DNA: TGTGCCAGCAGCTTATCTGCAGGGCAGAACACTGAAGCTTTCTTT. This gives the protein CASSLSAGQNTEAFF.

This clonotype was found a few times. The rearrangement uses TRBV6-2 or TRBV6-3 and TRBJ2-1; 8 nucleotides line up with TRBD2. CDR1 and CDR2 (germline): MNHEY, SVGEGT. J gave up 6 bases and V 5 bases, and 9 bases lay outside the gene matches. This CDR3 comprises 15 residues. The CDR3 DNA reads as TGTGCCAGCAGTACGGGGGGGGCTGAATCCAATGAGCAGTTCTTC. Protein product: CASSTGGAESNEQFF.

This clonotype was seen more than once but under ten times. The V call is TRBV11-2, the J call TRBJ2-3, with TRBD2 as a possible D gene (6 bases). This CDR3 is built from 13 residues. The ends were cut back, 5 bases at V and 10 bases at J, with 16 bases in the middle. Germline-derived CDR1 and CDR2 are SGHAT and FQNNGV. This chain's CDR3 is CASSVNRDLSQYF. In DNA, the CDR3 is TGTGCCAGCAGCGTAAACCGGGACTTGTCGCAGTATTTT.

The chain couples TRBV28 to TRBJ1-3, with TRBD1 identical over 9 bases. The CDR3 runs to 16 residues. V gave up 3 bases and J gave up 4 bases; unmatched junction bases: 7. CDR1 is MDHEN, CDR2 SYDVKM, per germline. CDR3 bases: TGTGCCAGCAGTTTTGCTGGGACAGGGCCAGGAAACACCATATATTTT. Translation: CASSFAGTGPGNTIYF.

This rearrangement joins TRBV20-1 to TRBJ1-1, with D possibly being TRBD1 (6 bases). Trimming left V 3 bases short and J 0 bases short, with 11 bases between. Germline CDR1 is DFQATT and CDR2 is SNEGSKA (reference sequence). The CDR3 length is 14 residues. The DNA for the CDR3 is TGCAGTGCTAGCGCCGACAGGATGAACACTGAAGCTTTCTTT. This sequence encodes CSASADRMNTEAFF.

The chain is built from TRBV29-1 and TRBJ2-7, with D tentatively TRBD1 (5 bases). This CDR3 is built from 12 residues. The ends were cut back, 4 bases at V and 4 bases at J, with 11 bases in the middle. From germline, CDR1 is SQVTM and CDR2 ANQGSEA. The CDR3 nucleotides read TGCAGCGTTGGGGCAGGGCGGTACGAGCAGTACTTC. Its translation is CSVGAGRYEQYF.

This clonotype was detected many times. CDR3 in DNA: TGTGCCAGCAGCTACCCAGACAGTACCTACGAGCAGTACTTC. Protein: CASSYPDSTYEQYF. The chain is built from TRBV7-9 and TRBJ2-7, with D possibly TRBD1 on 5 matching bases. The V gene lost 4 bases and the J gene lost 2 bases, with 12 bases spanning the gap. CDR3 length equals 14 residues. Germline V lookup: CDR1 SEHNR, CDR2 FQNEAQ (reference sequence).

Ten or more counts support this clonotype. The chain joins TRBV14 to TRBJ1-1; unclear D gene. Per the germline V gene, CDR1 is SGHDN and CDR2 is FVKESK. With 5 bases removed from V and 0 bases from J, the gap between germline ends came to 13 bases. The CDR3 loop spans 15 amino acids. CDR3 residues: CASSGGRLLNTEAFF. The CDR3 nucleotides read TGTGCCAGCAGCGGAGGTAGACTGTTGAACACTGAAGCTTTCTTT.

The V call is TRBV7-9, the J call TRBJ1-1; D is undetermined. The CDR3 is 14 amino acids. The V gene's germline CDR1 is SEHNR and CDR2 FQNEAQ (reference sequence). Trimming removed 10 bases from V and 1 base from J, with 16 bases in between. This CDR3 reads CATAGFGENTEAFF. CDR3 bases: TGTGCCACTGCGGGTTTTGGGGAGAACACTGAAGCTTTCTTT.

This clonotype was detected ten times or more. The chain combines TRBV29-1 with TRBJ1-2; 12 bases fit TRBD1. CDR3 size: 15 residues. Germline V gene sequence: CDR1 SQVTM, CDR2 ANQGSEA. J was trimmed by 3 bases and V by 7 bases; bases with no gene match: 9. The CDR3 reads CSEHRDRGQDYGYTF. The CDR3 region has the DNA TGCAGCGAACACCGGGACAGGGGGCAAGACTATGGCTACACCTTC.

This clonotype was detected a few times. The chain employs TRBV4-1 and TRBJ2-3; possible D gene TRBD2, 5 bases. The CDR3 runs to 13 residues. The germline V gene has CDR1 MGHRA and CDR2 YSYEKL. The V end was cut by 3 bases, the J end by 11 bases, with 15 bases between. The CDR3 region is CASSQLEFGGQYF. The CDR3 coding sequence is TGCGCCAGCAGCCAGCTAGAATTCGGAGGGCAGTATTTT.

The CDR3 region has the DNA TGTGCCAGCAGTTACGTTGGTAGGAGCTACACCTTC. Residues: CASSYVGRSYTF. This chain joins TRBV6-2 or TRBV6-3 and TRBJ1-2; D gene ambiguous. The CDR3 covers 12 residues. Looked up from germline, CDR1 is MNHEY and CDR2 is SVGEGT. Trimming left V 2 bases short and J 9 bases short, with 10 bases between.

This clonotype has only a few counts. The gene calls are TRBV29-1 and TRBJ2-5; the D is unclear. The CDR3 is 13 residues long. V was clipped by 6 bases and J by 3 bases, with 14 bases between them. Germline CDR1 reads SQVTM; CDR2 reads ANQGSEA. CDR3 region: CSVLFTEKETQYF. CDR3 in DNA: TGCAGCGTCCTCTTTACAGAGAAAGAGACCCAGTACTTC. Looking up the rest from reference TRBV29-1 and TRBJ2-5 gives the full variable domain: SAVISQKPSRDICQRGTSLTIQCQVDSQVTMMFWYRQQPGQSLTLIATANQGSEATYESGFVIDKFPISRPNLTFSTLTVSNMSPEDSSIYLCSVLFTEKETQYFGPGTRLLVL.

The CDR3 DNA sequence: TGTGCCAGCAGTACCCGGACAGTGAACACTGAAGCTTTCTTT. Translation: CASSTRTVNTEAFF. The V and J genes are TRBV12-3 or TRBV12-4 and TRBJ1-1, with D possibly matching TRBD1 (6 bases). Trimming removed 5 bases at V and 0 bases at J, with 10 bases between. The CDR3 sequence is 14 residues long.

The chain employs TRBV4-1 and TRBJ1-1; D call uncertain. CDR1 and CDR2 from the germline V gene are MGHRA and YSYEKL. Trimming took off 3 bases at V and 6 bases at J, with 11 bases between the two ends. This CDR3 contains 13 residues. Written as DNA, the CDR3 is TGCGCCAGCAGCCACGACGTCGGCGCTGAAGCTTTCTTT. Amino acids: CASSHDVGAEAFF.

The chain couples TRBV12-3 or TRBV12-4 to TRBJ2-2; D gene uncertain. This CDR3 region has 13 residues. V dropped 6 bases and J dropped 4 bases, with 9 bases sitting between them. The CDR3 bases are TGTGCCAGCAGGCTACAGATCACCGGGGAGCTGTTTTTT. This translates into CASRLQITGELFF.

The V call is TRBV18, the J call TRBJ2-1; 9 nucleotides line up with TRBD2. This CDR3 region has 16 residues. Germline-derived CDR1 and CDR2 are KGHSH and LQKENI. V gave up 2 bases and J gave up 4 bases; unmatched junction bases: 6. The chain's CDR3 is CASSPESGGSYNEQFF. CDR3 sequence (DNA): TGTGCCAGCTCACCAGAGAGCGGGGGGTCATACAATGAGCAGTTCTTC.

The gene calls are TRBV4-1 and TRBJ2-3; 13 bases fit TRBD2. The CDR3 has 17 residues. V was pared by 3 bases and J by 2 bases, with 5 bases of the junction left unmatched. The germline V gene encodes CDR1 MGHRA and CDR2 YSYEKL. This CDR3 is CASSHRLAGGITDTQYF. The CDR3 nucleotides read TGCGCCAGCAGCCACCGACTAGCGGGGGGAATCACAGATACGCAGTATTTT.

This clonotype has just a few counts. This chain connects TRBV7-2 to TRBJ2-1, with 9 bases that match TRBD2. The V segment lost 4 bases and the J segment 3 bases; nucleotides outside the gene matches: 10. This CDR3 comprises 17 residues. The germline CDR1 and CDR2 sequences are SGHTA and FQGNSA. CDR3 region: CASSSRPTSGFYNEQFF. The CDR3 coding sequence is TGTGCCAGCAGCTCAAGGCCCACTAGCGGGTTCTACAATGAGCAGTTCTTC.

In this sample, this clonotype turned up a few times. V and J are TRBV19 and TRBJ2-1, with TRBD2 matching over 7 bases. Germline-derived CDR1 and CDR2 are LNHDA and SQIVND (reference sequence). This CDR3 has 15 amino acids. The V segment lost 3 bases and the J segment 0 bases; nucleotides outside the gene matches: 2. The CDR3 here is CASSMGGSSYNEQFF. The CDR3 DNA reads TGTGCCAGTAGTATGGGGGGGAGCTCCTACAATGAGCAGTTCTTC.

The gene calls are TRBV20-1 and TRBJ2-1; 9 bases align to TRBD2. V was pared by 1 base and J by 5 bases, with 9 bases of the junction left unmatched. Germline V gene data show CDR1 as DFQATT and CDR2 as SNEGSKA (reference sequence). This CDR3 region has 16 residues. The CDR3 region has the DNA TGCAGTGCTAGAGCTTTCTTAGCGGGGGCAAACAATGAGCAGTTCTTC. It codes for CSARAFLAGANNEQFF.

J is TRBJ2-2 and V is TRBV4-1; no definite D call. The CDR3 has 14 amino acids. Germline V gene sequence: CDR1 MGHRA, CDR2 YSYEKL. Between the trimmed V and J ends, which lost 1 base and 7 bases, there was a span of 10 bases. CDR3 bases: TGCGCCAGCAGCCAAGTTCTCCAGCTCGGGGAGCTGTTTTTT. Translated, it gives CASSQVLQLGELFF.

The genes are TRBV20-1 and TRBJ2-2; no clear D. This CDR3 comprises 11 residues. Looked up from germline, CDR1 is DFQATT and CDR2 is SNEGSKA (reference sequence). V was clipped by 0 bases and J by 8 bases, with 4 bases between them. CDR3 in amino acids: CSARDGGELFF. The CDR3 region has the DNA TGCAGTGCTAGAGATGGGGGGGAGCTGTTTTTT.

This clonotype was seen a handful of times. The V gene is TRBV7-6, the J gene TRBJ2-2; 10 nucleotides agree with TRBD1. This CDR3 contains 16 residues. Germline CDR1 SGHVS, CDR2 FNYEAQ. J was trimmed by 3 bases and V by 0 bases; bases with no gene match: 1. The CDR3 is CASSLATGGYTGELFF. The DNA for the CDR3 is TGTGCCAGCAGCTTAGCGACAGGGGGCTACACCGGGGAGCTGTTTTTT.

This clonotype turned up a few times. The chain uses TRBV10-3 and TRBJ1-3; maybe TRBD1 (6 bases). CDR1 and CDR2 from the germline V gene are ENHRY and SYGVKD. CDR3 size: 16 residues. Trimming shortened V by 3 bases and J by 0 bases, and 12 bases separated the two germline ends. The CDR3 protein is CAISDLPGASGNTIYF. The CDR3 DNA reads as TGTGCCATCAGTGATTTGCCGGGGGCCTCTGGAAACACCATATATTTT.

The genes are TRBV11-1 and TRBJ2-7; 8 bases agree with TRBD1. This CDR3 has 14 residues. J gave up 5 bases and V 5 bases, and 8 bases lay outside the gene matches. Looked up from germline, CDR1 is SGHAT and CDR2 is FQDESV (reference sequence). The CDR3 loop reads CASSPYQGADEQYF. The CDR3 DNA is TGTGCCAGCAGCCCTTATCAGGGGGCCGACGAGCAGTACTTC.